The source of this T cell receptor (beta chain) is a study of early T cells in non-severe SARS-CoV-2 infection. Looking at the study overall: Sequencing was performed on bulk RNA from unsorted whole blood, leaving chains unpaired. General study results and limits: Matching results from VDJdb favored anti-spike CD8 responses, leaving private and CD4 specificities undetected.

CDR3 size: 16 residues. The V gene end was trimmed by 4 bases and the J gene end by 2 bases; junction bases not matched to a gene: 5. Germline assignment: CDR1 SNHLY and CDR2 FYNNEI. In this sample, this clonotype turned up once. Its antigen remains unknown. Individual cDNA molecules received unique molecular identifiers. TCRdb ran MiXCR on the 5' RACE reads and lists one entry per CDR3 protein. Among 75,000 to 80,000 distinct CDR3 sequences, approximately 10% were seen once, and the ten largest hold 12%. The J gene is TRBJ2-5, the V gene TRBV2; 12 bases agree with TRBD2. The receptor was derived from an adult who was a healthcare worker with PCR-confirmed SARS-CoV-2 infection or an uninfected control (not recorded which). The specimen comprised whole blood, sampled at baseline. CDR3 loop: CASSVGTSGLQETQYF. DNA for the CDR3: TGTGCCAGCAGTGTAGGGACTAGCGGGTTACAAGAGACCCAGTACTTC. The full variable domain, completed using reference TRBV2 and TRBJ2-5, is EPEVTQTPSHQVTQMGQEVILRCVPISNHLYFYWYRQILGQKVEFLVSFYNNEISEKSEIFDDQFSVERPDGSNFTLKIRSTKLEDSAMYFCASSVGTSGLQETQYFGPGTRLLVL.